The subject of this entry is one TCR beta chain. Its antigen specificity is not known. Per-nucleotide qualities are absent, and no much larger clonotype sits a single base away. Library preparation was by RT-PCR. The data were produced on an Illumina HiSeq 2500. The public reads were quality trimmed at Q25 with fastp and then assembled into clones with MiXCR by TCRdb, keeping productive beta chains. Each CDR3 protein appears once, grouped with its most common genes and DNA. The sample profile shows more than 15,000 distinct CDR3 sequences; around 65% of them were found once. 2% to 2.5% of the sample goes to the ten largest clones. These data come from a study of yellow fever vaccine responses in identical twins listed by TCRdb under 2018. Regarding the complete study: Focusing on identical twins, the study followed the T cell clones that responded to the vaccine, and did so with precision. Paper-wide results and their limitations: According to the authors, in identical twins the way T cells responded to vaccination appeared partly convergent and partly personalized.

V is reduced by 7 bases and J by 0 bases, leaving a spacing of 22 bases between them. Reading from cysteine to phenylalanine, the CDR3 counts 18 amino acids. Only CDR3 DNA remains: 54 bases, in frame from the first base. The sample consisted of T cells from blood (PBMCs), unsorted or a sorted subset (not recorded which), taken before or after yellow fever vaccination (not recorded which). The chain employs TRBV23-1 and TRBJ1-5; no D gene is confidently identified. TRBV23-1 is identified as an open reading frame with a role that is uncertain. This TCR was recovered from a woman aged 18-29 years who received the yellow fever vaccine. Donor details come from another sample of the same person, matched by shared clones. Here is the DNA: TGCGCCAGCACCCTTCTTTCAACGGGCGGGTATAGCAATCAGCCCCAGCATTTT. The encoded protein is CASTLLSTGGYSNQPQHF.